The 19 T cell receptor beta chains below all came from one sample that was sequenced in a study of T cell responses to AZD1222 COVID-19 vaccine. Here immunoSEQ multiplex PCR was the method, and the copy in TCRdb shows in-frame clones only, minus some. The sample consists of 120,000 or so clones, approximately 88% of them appearing once. The sequences come from peripheral blood, collected on day 0 of AZD1222 vaccination. The receptor source for this set is an adult in good health.

The chain combines TRBV6-6 with TRBJ2-3; D is undetermined. Looked up from germline, CDR1 is MNHNY and CDR2 is SVGAGI (reference sequence). This CDR3 spans 13 amino acids. The V gene lost 2 bases and the J gene lost 0 bases, with 3 bases spanning the gap. CDR3: CASSYLSTDTQYF. In DNA form, the CDR3 reads TGTGCCAGCAGTTACCTCAGCACAGATACGCAGTATTTT.

Only one count was recorded for this clone. The CDR3 coding sequence is TGCGCCATGGAGTACAATGAGCAGTTCTTC. Its protein is CAMEYNEQFF. The chain employs TRBV23-1 and TRBJ2-1; no clear D gene. TRBV23-1 is marked as an open reading frame, function uncertain. CDR3 length: 10 amino acids. Trimming removed 10 bases from V and 4 bases from J, with 5 bases in between.

This clone is a singleton in its sample. This chain links TRBV6-5 with TRBJ1-1; a possible D gene is TRBD1 (5 bases). Trimming shortened V by 10 bases and J by 8 bases, and 14 bases separated the two germline ends. Germline CDR1 reads MNHEY; CDR2 reads SVGAGI. The length of the CDR3 is 11 residues. DNA of the CDR3: TGTGCCACGACCATCTGGGGGGAAGCTTTCTTT. This translates into CATTIWGEAFF.

The chain uses TRBV7-2 and TRBJ1-1, with D uncertain. The CDR3 has 14 amino acids. The germline gives CDR1 SGHTA, CDR2 FQGNSA. Trimming removed 0 bases at V and 4 bases at J, with 9 bases between. The CDR3 nucleotides are TGTGCCAGCAGCTTAGCAGGGTACGGCACTGAAGCTTTCTTT. Amino acids: CASSLAGYGTEAFF.

The chain joins TRBV9 to TRBJ1-1; TRBD1 aligns across 11 bases. Losses at the gene ends were 3 bases for V and 4 bases for J; bases not matched to a gene: 8. The CDR3 has 16 residues. Germline CDR1 reads SGDLS; CDR2 reads YYNGEE. CDR3 in DNA: TGTGCCAGCAGCGATCTACGGACAGGGGGCGTCACTGAAGCTTTCTTT. Its translation is CASSDLRTGGVTEAFF.

The chain recombines TRBV6-5 with TRBJ2-3; TRBD2 agrees at 8 bases. Germline V lookup: CDR1 MNHEY, CDR2 SVGAGI. CDR3 length equals 16 residues. The V segment lost 0 bases and the J segment 4 bases; nucleotides outside the gene matches: 6. The CDR3 bases are TGTGCCAGCAGTTACTCGGACGGGGGGGCATCAGATACGCAGTATTTT. This sequence encodes CASSYSDGGASDTQYF.

The chain joins TRBV28 to TRBJ1-2; 8 nucleotides align to TRBD1. Germline assignment: CDR1 MDHEN and CDR2 SYDVKM. The junction had 5 bases not matched to a gene; V was cut back by 6 bases and J by 2 bases. The CDR3 sequence is 14 residues long. The CDR3 sequence is CASRTGEGNYGYTF. The DNA of the CDR3 is TGTGCCAGCAGGACAGGGGAGGGAAACTATGGCTACACCTTC.

Only a few counts were recorded for this clone. The chain is built from TRBV7-9 and TRBJ2-5; D possibly corresponds to TRBD2 (5 bases). CDR3 length: 14 residues. The germline CDR1 and CDR2 sequences are SEHNR and FQNEAQ (reference sequence). V was clipped by 2 bases and J by 1 base, with 8 bases between them. DNA for the CDR3: TGTGCCAGCAGCTTAATCGGGGTCCAAGAGACCCAGTACTTC. Its translation: CASSLIGVQETQYF.

This sequence joins TRBV6-1 and TRBJ1-4, with no clear D. V shed 1 base and J shed 10 bases, with 7 bases lying between them. Germline V gene sequence: CDR1 MNHNS, CDR2 SASEGT. This CDR3 has 12 residues. The CDR3 coding sequence is TGTGCCAGCAGTGAAGTGTCGGTAAAACTGTTTTTT. Encoded protein: CASSEVSVKLFF.

This chain connects TRBV5-6 to TRBJ2-7; 9 bases align to TRBD2. J gave up 2 bases and V 4 bases, and 4 bases lay outside the gene matches. The CDR3 is 14 amino acids. The germline CDR1 and CDR2 sequences are SGHDT and YYEEEE. DNA of the CDR3: TGTGCCAGCAGCGAGACTAGCGGAACCTACGAGCAGTACTTC. It translates to CASSETSGTYEQYF.

V and J are TRBV28 and TRBJ1-5, with unresolved D. This CDR3 contains 15 residues. CDR1 is MDHEN, CDR2 SYDVKM, per germline. V was trimmed by 3 bases and J by 0 bases, leaving 9 bases between them. The CDR3 spells CASSLAGYSNQPQHF. DNA for the CDR3: TGTGCCAGCAGTTTGGCGGGTTATAGCAATCAGCCCCAGCATTTT.

The V and J genes are TRBV29-1 and TRBJ1-3; D might be TRBD1 (5 bases). The CDR3 totals 12 residues. Between the trimmed V and J ends, which lost 4 bases and 3 bases, there was a span of 7 bases. CDR1 is SQVTM, CDR2 ANQGSEA, per germline. CDR3 amino acids: CSVGGDGNTIYF. For the CDR3, the DNA is TGCAGCGTTGGGGGGGATGGAAACACCATATATTTT.

The V and J genes are TRBV11-2 and TRBJ2-7; D gene ambiguous. Germline CDR1 is SGHAT and CDR2 is FQNNGV. The V gene lost 1 base and the J gene lost 3 bases, with 10 bases spanning the gap. The CDR3 totals 14 residues. The DNA for the CDR3 is TGTGCCAGCAGCTTAGGATCTAGTCTCTACGAGCAGTACTTC. Protein sequence: CASSLGSSLYEQYF.

V gene TRBV7-9 combines with J gene TRBJ2-5; 9 nucleotides agree with TRBD2. CDR1 and CDR2 from the germline V gene are SEHNR and FQNEAQ (reference sequence). The CDR3 runs 16 residues. V was pared by 5 bases and J by 5 bases, with 12 bases of the junction left unmatched. CDR3 nucleotide sequence: TGTGCCAGCAGCGCGACTAGCGGACCGCACCGGGAGACCCAGTACTTC. Protein: CASSATSGPHRETQYF.

V usage is TRBV7-9 and J usage is TRBJ2-3; D gene uncertain. V shed 3 bases and J shed 2 bases, with 18 bases lying between them. Germline CDR1 and CDR2: SEHNR and FQNEAQ (reference sequence). The CDR3 is 17 amino acids. CDR3: CASSFGKFGPHTDTQYF. The CDR3 region has the DNA TGTGCCAGCAGCTTCGGAAAATTCGGACCACACACAGATACGCAGTATTTT.

V and J are TRBV4-3 and TRBJ2-3, with TRBD2 identical over 11 bases. Trimming took 2 bases from V and 5 from J; bases not matched to a gene: 3. CDR1 and CDR2 (germline): LGHNA, YSLEER. The CDR3 covers 15 residues. Written as DNA, the CDR3 is TGCGCCAGCAGCCAAACTAGCGGGGGTCAAGATACGCAGTATTTT. Translating gives CASSQTSGGQDTQYF.

The chain is built from TRBV6-2 or TRBV6-3 and TRBJ2-7; 7 bases map to TRBD1. Germline CDR1 is MNHEY and CDR2 is SVGEGT. The J segment lost 2 bases and the V segment lost 5 bases, leaving 9 bases of the junction unmatched. The CDR3 contains 15 residues. The CDR3 is CASSDRRDRTYEQYF. The CDR3 bases are TGTGCCAGCAGTGACCGTCGGGACAGAACCTACGAGCAGTACTTC.

The chain recombines TRBV28 with TRBJ2-5; unclear D gene. The CDR3 is 11 amino acids. Trimming stripped 3 bases from V and 6 bases from J, with 5 bases between. In germline, CDR1 is MDHEN, CDR2 SYDVKM. Written as DNA, the CDR3 is TGTGCCAGCAGTTTTCTCCAGACCCAGTACTTC. Translation gives CASSFLQTQYF.

V usage is TRBV18 and J usage is TRBJ2-3; maybe TRBD1 (5 bases). Between the trimmed V and J ends, which lost 1 base and 5 bases, there was a span of 19 bases. The germline CDR1 and CDR2 sequences are KGHSH and LQKENI. CDR3 length: 17 amino acids. The CDR3 DNA reads TGTGCCAGCTCACCACTGACCCTTAGGGGTTTGCTAGATACGCAGTATTTT. Protein product: CASSPLTLRGLLDTQYF. The whole variable domain, filled in from reference TRBV18 and TRBJ2-3, reads NAGVMQNPRHLVRRRGQEARLRCSPMKGHSHVYWYRQLPEEGLKFMVYLQKENIIDESGMPKERFSAEFPKEGPSILRIQQVVRGDSAAYFCASSPLTLRGLLDTQYFGPGTRLTVL.